A single sample is the source of the 24 T cell receptor beta chains below, sequenced in a study of CXCR3-negative and CXCR3-positive naive CD8 T cells. Each TRB cDNA library was prepared by 5' RACE (with UMI labels). TCRdb reprocessed the 5' RACE reads and stores each CDR3 protein as one record, lacking DNA. The table lists 35,000 to 45,000 distinct CDR3 sequences. Sample: naive CXCR3- CD8+ T cells from blood. Subset reported: CD45RO-CCR7+CD27+CD95- naive CD8+ T cells lacking CXCR3 (TNR3-). All receptors derive from a human donor in good health. Some clones in this sample may be carry-over from other donors' samples.

The rearrangement uses TRBV19 and TRBJ2-7; TCRdb proposes TRBD2, but this gene call is untestable without DNA. Germline CDR1 LNHDA, CDR2 SQIVND (reference sequence). There are 14 residues in the CDR3. The CDR3 sequence: CASTSSGGADEQYF.

V and J are TRBV7-9 and TRBJ2-1. This CDR3 contains 14 residues. Germline V gene sequence: CDR1 SEHNR, CDR2 FQNEAQ (reference sequence). CDR3 amino acids: CASSPGSSYNEQFF. The full variable domain, completed using reference TRBV7-9 and TRBJ2-1, is DTGVSQNPRHKITKRGQNVTFRCDPISEHNRLYWYRQTLGQGPEFLTYFQNEAQLEKSRLLSDRFSAERPKGSFSTLEIQRTEQGDSAMYLCASSPGSSYNEQFFGPGTRLTVL.

The chain employs TRBV29-1 and TRBJ1-1. This CDR3 region has 11 residues. Per germline, CDR1 SQVTM and CDR2 ANQGSEA. The CDR3: CSVVTNTEAFF. Variable domain in full (rest from reference TRBV29-1 and TRBJ1-1): SAVISQKPSRDICQRGTSLTIQCQVDSQVTMMFWYRQQPGQSLTLIATANQGSEATYESGFVIDKFPISRPNLTFSTLTVSNMSPEDSSIYLCSVVTNTEAFFGQGTRLTVV.

The chain is built from TRBV12-3 or TRBV12-4 and TRBJ2-2. CDR3 size: 13 residues. The CDR3 spells CASSYKHTGELFF.

This rearrangement joins TRBV29-1 to TRBJ2-1; TCRdb calls TRBD1, which cannot be checked without DNA. The germline V gene encodes CDR1 SQVTM and CDR2 ANQGSEA. The CDR3 contains 15 residues. The CDR3 protein is CSVEEGRPPGNEQFF.

The chain recombines TRBV5-6 with TRBJ2-6. This CDR3 has 11 residues. CDR1 is SGHDT and CDR2 is YYEEEE in the germline V gene. The CDR3 sequence: CASSLGIVLTF. Together with reference TRBV5-6 and TRBJ2-6, the CDR3 gives the full variable domain: DAGVTQSPTHLIKTRGQQVTLRCSPKSGHDTVSWYQQALGQGPQFIFQYYEEEERQRGNFPDRFSGHQFPNYSSELNVNALLLGDSALYLCASSLGIVLTFGAGSRLTVL.

This chain links TRBV29-1 with TRBJ2-5; the TCRdb call, TRBD2, lacks DNA for checking. Germline V gives CDR1 SQVTM, CDR2 ANQGSEA. The CDR3 is 15 amino acids. The CDR3 loop is CSSDRLAGGQETQYF. Using reference TRBV29-1 and TRBJ2-5 for the parts outside the CDR3, the full variable domain is SAVISQKPSRDICQRGTSLTIQCQVDSQVTMMFWYRQQPGQSLTLIATANQGSEATYESGFVIDKFPISRPNLTFSTLTVSNMSPEDSSIYLCSSDRLAGGQETQYFGPGTRLLVL.

The chain joins TRBV7-9 to TRBJ2-7. The CDR3 spans 14 residues. The V gene's germline CDR1 is SEHNR and CDR2 FQNEAQ (reference sequence). CDR3 loop: CASSLDGMVNEQYF.

The rearrangement uses TRBV14 and TRBJ2-5; TCRdb's D call of TRBD2 is untestable without DNA. Germline CDR1 is SGHDN and CDR2 is FVKESK. This CDR3 contains 20 residues. CDR3 sequence reads: CASSQDWVAGGVLRQETQYF.

The chain employs TRBV20-1 and TRBJ2-4. The length of the CDR3 is 15 residues. Germline V gives CDR1 DFQATT, CDR2 SNEGSKA (reference sequence). CDR3 amino acids: CSARVGYLAKNIQYF.

This sequence joins TRBV29-1 and TRBJ2-7; as DNA is missing, the TRBD1 call by TCRdb cannot be tested. The CDR3 covers 12 residues. Germline CDR1 and CDR2: SQVTM and ANQGSEA. The CDR3 loop reads CSVITGTYEQYF.

The chain is built from TRBV10-3 and TRBJ2-1; TCRdb gives TRBD1 as the D gene, but with no DNA this cannot be confirmed. Germline CDR1 is ENHRY and CDR2 is SYGVKD. The CDR3 runs to 15 residues. The CDR3 region is CAISDPEQGVDEQFF.

This chain connects TRBV29-1 to TRBJ2-5; checking the TCRdb D call of TRBD1 is not possible without DNA. Germline values: CDR1 SQVTM, CDR2 ANQGSEA. The length of the CDR3 is 13 residues. The CDR3 loop reads CSVLETGEETQYF.

The genes are TRBV4-3 and TRBJ1-2. CDR3 length: 15 residues. Germline loops: CDR1 LGHNA, CDR2 YSLEER. The CDR3 region is CASSQAPGSGYGYTF.

The chain joins TRBV23-1 to TRBJ2-2; the TCRdb call, TRBD1, lacks DNA for checking. TRBV23-1 is given ORF status, its function remaining uncertain. The CDR3 has 19 amino acids. CDR3 sequence: CASSQPIPGGGRNTGELFF.

The chain uses TRBV5-1 and TRBJ2-7. The CDR3 is 13 residues long. Germline V gives CDR1 SGHRS, CDR2 YFSETQ. CDR3: CASSSDVAYEQYF.

This sequence joins TRBV7-6 and TRBJ1-1; TCRdb selects TRBD1, and the lack of DNA leaves this call unchecked. Germline values: CDR1 SGHVS, CDR2 FNYEAQ. The CDR3 runs to 13 residues. The CDR3 protein is CASSPPGTSEAFF.

The chain combines TRBV5-1 with TRBJ2-7; the TRBD1 assignment by TCRdb is unverifiable without DNA. Germline values: CDR1 SGHRS, CDR2 YFSETQ. The CDR3 has 14 amino acids. CDR3 sequence: CASSLEGETYEQYF.

The J gene is TRBJ2-3, the V gene TRBV6-5. The CDR3 is 16 residues long. The germline V gene encodes CDR1 MNHEY and CDR2 SVGAGI. The CDR3 here is CASSYRVNLGTDTQYF.

The chain is built from TRBV13 and TRBJ2-2. CDR1 and CDR2 (germline): PRHDT, FYEKMQ (reference sequence). This CDR3 is 12 amino acids long. CDR3 sequence reads: CASSSLTGELFF.

The chain links TRBV10-3 to TRBJ2-5. The germline CDR1 and CDR2 sequences are ENHRY and SYGVKD. This CDR3 has 13 residues. CDR3 amino acids: CAISEAEWETQYF.

This chain joins TRBV6-4 and TRBJ2-3. This CDR3 contains 13 residues. Germline values: CDR1 MRHNA, CDR2 SNTAGT. The CDR3 sequence: CASSEAGTDTQYF.

The rearrangement links TRBV7-9 to TRBJ1-3; TCRdb indicates TRBD1, and absent DNA this call remains unverified. The CDR3 sequence is 15 residues long. Germline lookup yields CDR1 SEHNR and CDR2 FQNEAQ (reference sequence). The CDR3 here is CASSFQGAQGNTIYF.

The chain uses TRBV2 and TRBJ2-7. CDR3 length: 14 residues. Germline lookup yields CDR1 SNHLY and CDR2 FYNNEI. Here the CDR3 reads CASSELGFPYEQYF.